This paragraph reports one T cell receptor beta chain. These data are taken from a study of blood T cell repertoires in COVID-19. Germline CDR1 is MDHEN and CDR2 is SYDVKM. After removal of 7 bases from V and 0 bases from J, the junction contained 8 bases not matched to a gene. The CDR3 contains 16 residues. Produced via immunoSEQ multiplex PCR; TCRdb's table is partial and in-frame only. This sample has 450,000 to 500,000 clones, with around 85% found just once. The V call is TRBV28, the J call TRBJ1-5; 8 bases are shared with TRBD1. The sequenced sample consisted of peripheral blood. This clonotype originated in a human donor in a cohort sampled during active COVID-19. The CDR3 DNA is TGTGCCAGCACCCCAGACAGGGGCGTTAGCAATCAGCCCCAGCATTTT. It is translated as CASTPDRGVSNQPQHF.